A selection of T cell receptor beta chains follows, all from one sample in a study of persistence of HIV-infected CD4 T cells. No cognate antigen is known for these TCRs. Libraries were prepared by immunoSEQ multiplex PCR; TCRdb keeps only in-frame clonotypes and omits some of them. The repertoire includes approximately 20,000 clones, approximately 80% of them detected once, and roughly 7% sits in the top ten. Specimen: CD4+ T cells sorted from PBMCs after approximately 19-hour stimulation, collected from a patient who received antiretroviral therapy. The receptors stem from an adult man with HIV who was CMV-seropositive. Each CDR3 is given with its conserved first and last residue. The order of the fields is J gene, clone size, V gene, D gene, CDR3 protein, CDR3 DNA. The D gene is left open where the match is weak. Some rows mark clone size as missing; the rest say once, few, many or name a class of expanded clone.

J gene: TRBJ2-7
clone size: .
V gene: TRBV2
D gene: .
CDR3 protein: CASRQSSYEQYF
CDR3 DNA: TGTGCCAGCAGACAGAGCTCCTACGAGCAGTACTTC

J gene: TRBJ1-6
clone size: .
V gene: TRBV7-9
D gene: .
CDR3 protein: CASTAGAYNSPLHF
CDR3 DNA: TGTGCCAGCACCGCGGGGGCGTATAATTCACCCCTCCACTTT

J gene: TRBJ1-2
clone size: .
V gene: TRBV7-8
D gene: .
CDR3 protein: CASSLERNYGYTF
CDR3 DNA: TGTGCCAGCAGCTTAGAGCGTAACTATGGCTACACCTTC

J gene: TRBJ1-6
clone size: once
V gene: TRBV6-5
D gene: .
CDR3 protein: CASSYSNRDNSPLHF
CDR3 DNA: TGTGCCAGCAGTTACTCAAACAGGGATAATTCACCCCTCCACTTT

J gene: TRBJ1-2
clone size: .
V gene: TRBV5-6
D gene: TRBD1
CDR3 protein: CASRVGQGMLDGYTF
CDR3 DNA: TGTGCCAGCAGGGTTGGACAGGGGATGTTGGACGGCTACACCTTC

J gene: TRBJ2-3
clone size: .
V gene: TRBV9
D gene: TRBD2
CDR3 protein: CASSPTSQDTQYF
CDR3 DNA: TGTGCCAGCAGTCCGACTAGCCAAGATACGCAGTATTTT

J gene: TRBJ2-2
clone size: few
V gene: TRBV6-5
D gene: .
CDR3 protein: CASSSTPGTGELFF
CDR3 DNA: TGTGCCAGCAGTTCTACTCCGGGCACCGGGGAGCTGTTTTTT

J gene: TRBJ1-3
clone size: .
V gene: TRBV28
D gene: .
CDR3 protein: CASRGASSGNTIYF
CDR3 DNA: TGTGCCAGCAGGGGGGCCTCCTCTGGAAACACCATATATTTT

J gene: TRBJ2-7
clone size: .
V gene: TRBV5-4
D gene: .
CDR3 protein: CASSPDLRSGYEQYF
CDR3 DNA: TGTGCCAGCAGCCCGGACCTCCGTTCAGGCTACGAGCAGTACTTC

J gene: TRBJ2-2
clone size: .
V gene: TRBV24-1
D gene: .
CDR3 protein: CATSDPMTGNTGELFF
CDR3 DNA: TGTGCCACCAGTGATCCCATGACGGGGAACACCGGGGAGCTGTTTTTT

J gene: TRBJ1-4
clone size: .
V gene: TRBV27
D gene: TRBD1
CDR3 protein: CASSLRQGNLPNEKLFF
CDR3 DNA: TGTGCCAGCAGCCTTAGACAGGGGAACTTACCGAATGAAAAACTGTTTTTT

J gene: TRBJ1-2
clone size: once
V gene: TRBV6-5
D gene: .
CDR3 protein: CASSLGDNYGYTF
CDR3 DNA: TGTGCCAGTTCGCTGGGGGATAACTATGGCTACACCTTC

J gene: TRBJ2-3
clone size: .
V gene: TRBV19
D gene: .
CDR3 protein: CASSRTGITDTQYF
CDR3 DNA: TGTGCCAGTAGTAGAACAGGGATCACAGATACGCAGTATTTT